What follows are 14 T cell receptor beta chains derived from one specimen sequenced in a study of blood T cell repertoires in COVID-19. Method: immunoSEQ multiplex PCR; TCRdb's copy keeps in-frame clones and lacks some. Of fewer than 600,000 clones listed, approximately 89% were seen once; the top ten hold around 0.9%. Sequenced: peripheral blood. These receptors were obtained from a young man with COVID-19, enrolled during active disease.

The chain couples TRBV7-9 to TRBJ1-2; TRBD1 matches at 9 bases. Germline loops: CDR1 SEHNR, CDR2 FQNEAQ (reference sequence). The junction had 7 bases not matched to a gene; V was cut back by 7 bases and J by 4 bases. This CDR3 comprises 14 residues. The CDR3 region is CASTLTGGSYGYTF. As DNA, the CDR3 is TGTGCCAGCACTCTAACAGGGGGCAGCTATGGCTACACCTTC.

The rearrangement links TRBV4-1 to TRBJ2-6; possibly TRBD1 for D (5 bases). The V end lost 4 bases, the J end lost 0 bases, and 7 bases lay between the germline ends. CDR1 is MGHRA and CDR2 is YSYEKL in the germline V gene. The CDR3 contains 15 residues. The CDR3 nucleotides read TGCGCCAGCAGCCCCCAGGGCTCTGGGGCCAACGTCCTGACTTTC. Its protein is CASSPQGSGANVLTF.

This sequence joins TRBV5-1 and TRBJ2-3, with 7 nucleotides matching TRBD2. V trimming: 1 base; J trimming: 1 base; junction bases outside the gene matches: 9. CDR3 size: 17 residues. Germline V gives CDR1 SGHRS, CDR2 YFSETQ. CDR3 sequence reads: CASSLRASGLGTDTQYF. The CDR3 coding sequence is TGCGCCAGCAGCTTGAGGGCTAGCGGTCTGGGCACAGATACGCAGTATTTT.

This chain links TRBV6-1 with TRBJ1-6, with D possibly TRBD1 on 5 matching bases. This CDR3 comprises 16 residues. With 0 bases removed from V and 9 bases from J, the gap between germline ends came to 15 bases. Germline lookup yields CDR1 MNHNS and CDR2 SASEGT. CDR3 coding DNA: TGTGCCAGCAGTGAAGCACCGGGGGTTGGAACTTCACCCCTCCACTTT. The encoded protein is CASSEAPGVGTSPLHF.

CDR3 coding DNA: TGTGCCAGCAGTTTAGGGGGGATTTACGAGCAGTACTTC. Its protein product is CASSLGGIYEQYF. The rearrangement links TRBV28 to TRBJ2-7; D is possibly TRBD2 (6 bases). The CDR3 extends over 13 amino acids. The V end lost 2 bases, the J end lost 4 bases, and 9 bases lay between the germline ends. Germline CDR1 and CDR2: MDHEN and SYDVKM.

The rearrangement links TRBV27 to TRBJ1-5; D uncertain. Germline CDR1 reads MNHEY; CDR2 reads SMNVEV (reference sequence). Trimming removed 3 bases at V and 3 bases at J, with 9 bases between. CDR3 length equals 14 residues. The CDR3 DNA is TGTGCCAGCAGTTTCGACGGGTCCAATCAGCCCCAGCATTTT. It encodes CASSFDGSNQPQHF.

The chain joins TRBV5-4 to TRBJ2-7; TRBD1 matches at 7 bases. CDR1 is SGHNT, CDR2 YYREEE, per germline (reference sequence). The CDR3 covers 14 residues. V was clipped by 4 bases and J by 3 bases; unmatched bases: 7. The DNA for the CDR3 is TGTGCCAGCAGCCCGGACCGGGACAGCTACGAGCAGTACTTC. Protein sequence: CASSPDRDSYEQYF.

The V call is TRBV5-1, the J call TRBJ2-3; maybe TRBD1 (7 bases). CDR1 is SGHRS and CDR2 is YFSETQ in the germline V gene. V lost 0 bases to trimming and J lost 2 bases, with 13 bases between them. This CDR3 has 16 amino acids. The chain's CDR3 is CASSLAGRGDTDTQYF. The CDR3 coding sequence is TGCGCCAGCAGCTTGGCCGGCAGGGGGGACACAGATACGCAGTATTTT.

V is TRBV6-5 and J is TRBJ2-3; D is unclear. The germline gives CDR1 MNHEY, CDR2 SVGAGI. Trimming removed 6 bases from V and 3 bases from J, with 7 bases in between. The CDR3 covers 12 residues. The CDR3 spells CASSLRTDTQYF. CDR3 sequence (DNA): TGTGCCAGCAGCCTGAGGACAGATACGCAGTATTTT.

The chain joins TRBV5-4 to TRBJ1-1; a weak D match, TRBD1 (5 bases). With 0 bases removed from V and 0 bases from J, the gap between germline ends came to 18 bases. There are 18 residues in the CDR3. The germline V gene encodes CDR1 SGHNT and CDR2 YYREEE (reference sequence). The CDR3 is CASSLGGDGAPMNTEAFF. Here the CDR3 DNA reads TGTGCCAGCAGCTTGGGAGGAGATGGGGCCCCTATGAACACTGAAGCTTTCTTT.

This chain uses TRBV3-1 (or the pseudogene TRBV3-2) with TRBJ2-5; D possibly corresponds to TRBD1 (5 bases). This CDR3 has 14 amino acids. V was trimmed by 4 bases and J by 0 bases, leaving 9 bases between them. Germline loops: CDR1 LGHDT, CDR2 YNNKEL (reference sequence). For the CDR3, the DNA is TGTGCCAGCAGCCCGACAGCGTACCAAGAGACCCAGTACTTC. Translating it yields CASSPTAYQETQYF.

The chain employs TRBV5-1 and TRBJ1-5, with TRBD1 matching 10 bases. The CDR3 sequence is 15 residues long. Germline V gene data show CDR1 as SGHRS and CDR2 as YFSETQ. With 1 base clipped from V and 5 bases from J, the junction kept 3 bases outside the gene matches. This chain's CDR3 is CASSLSGQGDQPQHF. The CDR3 nucleotides are TGCGCCAGCAGCTTGTCCGGACAGGGGGATCAGCCCCAGCATTTT.

The chain joins TRBV6-2 or TRBV6-3 to TRBJ2-5; the match to TRBD2 covers 7 bases. V lost 6 bases to trimming and J lost 5 bases; unmatched junction nucleotides: 6. The V gene's germline CDR1 is MNHEY and CDR2 SVGEGT. This CDR3 spans 13 amino acids. CDR3 protein: CASSRLAGETQYF. The CDR3 DNA reads as TGTGCCAGCAGCCGACTAGCCGGGGAGACCCAGTACTTC.

V and J are TRBV5-6 and TRBJ1-5; D might be TRBD1 (5 bases). The germline V gene has CDR1 SGHDT and CDR2 YYEEEE. V lost 0 bases and J lost 5, with 21 bases in between. The CDR3 consists of 18 residues. CDR3 amino acids: CASSLATVGRAIDQPQHF. The CDR3 DNA reads TGTGCCAGCAGCTTGGCTACAGTCGGCAGGGCTATCGATCAGCCCCAGCATTTT.